The 30 T cell receptor beta chains in this list originate from one sample, sequenced in a study of T cell repertoires in cytomegalovirus infection. One entry per CDR3 protein, called by TCRdb with MiXCR from the reads. Seen here are fewer than 550,000 distinct CDR3 sequences, about 33% observed once, and the top ten hold approximately 14%. Material: PBMCs. These receptors all stem from a human donor in good health (CMV status not recorded). Some clones in this sample may be carry-over from other donors' samples.

This clonotype occurred many times. The CDR3 coding sequence is TGTGCCAGCAGTTTACAGGGGTGGTCGGTCAATGAGCAGTTCTTC. It is translated as CASSLQGWSVNEQFF. This sequence joins TRBV12-3 or TRBV12-4 and TRBJ2-1, with a tentative D call TRBD1 (6 bases). V shed 2 bases and J shed 6 bases, with 14 bases lying between them. CDR3 length: 15 residues.

This clonotype has at least ten counts. The CDR3 spells CASRGPGTGGETQYF. CDR3 coding DNA: TGTGCCAGCAGGGGCCCCGGGACAGGGGGAGAGACCCAGTACTTC. The chain is built from TRBV7-6 and TRBJ2-5, with 11 bases aligning to TRBD1. The CDR3 has 15 residues. V dropped 6 bases and J dropped 4; count of bases not matched to a gene: 7. The germline V gene has CDR1 SGHVS and CDR2 FNYEAQ.

This rearrangement joins TRBV2 to TRBJ1-4; 7 bases are a match to TRBD1. The germline V gene encodes CDR1 SNHLY and CDR2 FYNNEI. This CDR3 has 14 amino acids. V was pared by 7 bases and J by 6 bases, with 8 bases of the junction left unmatched. The DNA for the CDR3 is TGTGCCAGCACCCTAAGGGGGACAGATGAAAAACTGTTTTTT. Its protein is CASTLRGTDEKLFF.

This clonotype was seen a few times. V is TRBV6-2 or TRBV6-3 and J is TRBJ2-7; D is perhaps TRBD1 (5 bases). Germline lookup yields CDR1 MNHEY and CDR2 SVGEGT. The CDR3 covers 17 residues. V was shortened by 4 bases and J by 0 bases, with 19 bases between the two germline ends. CDR3 sequence: CASSWAPRAGHSYEQYF. CDR3 DNA: TGTGCCAGCAGTTGGGCCCCCCGGGCAGGGCACTCCTACGAGCAGTACTTC.

The chain recombines TRBV4-3 with TRBJ2-3; possibly TRBD1 for D (6 bases). The CDR3 runs to 15 residues. The V end lost 0 bases, the J end lost 4 bases, and 11 bases lay between the germline ends. CDR1 LGHNA and CDR2 YSLEER come from the germline V gene. The CDR3 spells CASSQEGRGADTQYF. The CDR3 DNA reads TGCGCCAGCAGCCAAGAGGGCAGGGGTGCAGATACGCAGTATTTT.

This clonotype occurred a few times. The chain recombines TRBV11-2 with TRBJ2-7; possibly TRBD1 for D (6 bases). Per the germline V gene, CDR1 is SGHAT and CDR2 is FQNNGV. There are 14 residues in the CDR3. Trimming pared 6 bases from V and 2 bases from J, leaving 14 bases between. In DNA form, the CDR3 reads TGTGCCAGCAGTCAAACAGGGATCCCCTACGAGCAGTACTTC. This gives the protein CASSQTGIPYEQYF.

This clonotype was counted many times. The chain couples TRBV28 to TRBJ2-3; no clear D. The V and J ends lost 3 bases and 0 bases respectively, with 10 bases between them. This CDR3 spans 15 amino acids. CDR1 and CDR2 from the germline V gene are MDHEN and SYDVKM. The CDR3 DNA sequence: TGTGCCAGCAGTTTCCAGGATGACAGCACAGATACGCAGTATTTT. It yields the protein CASSFQDDSTDTQYF.

The chain employs TRBV6-5 and TRBJ1-5; a weak D match, TRBD1 (5 bases). The germline V gene encodes CDR1 MNHEY and CDR2 SVGAGI. The CDR3 runs 15 residues. V was trimmed by 6 bases and J by 0 bases, leaving 12 bases between them. CDR3 amino acids: CASRRDVDSNQPQHF. In DNA, the CDR3 is TGTGCCAGCAGACGGGACGTGGATAGCAATCAGCCCCAGCATTTT.

This chain links TRBV19 with TRBJ2-2; a possible D gene is TRBD1 (5 bases). V lost 6 bases and J 4 bases, leaving 12 bases between the germline ends. Germline assignment: CDR1 LNHDA and CDR2 SQIVND (reference sequence). The CDR3 has 14 amino acids. The CDR3 DNA reads TGTGCCAGTAGGTCCTGGGGCGCCACCGGGGAGCTGTTTTTT. Translation: CASRSWGATGELFF.

This clonotype has at least ten counts. The chain recombines TRBV7-9 with TRBJ2-1; no firm D call. This CDR3 has 15 residues. V was pared by 5 bases and J by 0 bases, with 11 bases between. Germline V lookup: CDR1 SEHNR, CDR2 FQNEAQ (reference sequence). The DNA for the CDR3 is TGTGCCAGCAGCCCCGCTCTAAGCTCCTACAATGAGCAGTTCTTC. This codes for CASSPALSSYNEQFF.

This chain joins TRBV3-1 and TRBJ2-3; a weak D match, TRBD2 (6 bases). Germline V lookup: CDR1 LGHDT, CDR2 YNNKEL (reference sequence). This CDR3 is 17 amino acids long. V was cut by 4 bases and J by 2 bases, with 19 bases left in between. CDR3 sequence reads: CASSPSHMGGHTDTQYF. The CDR3 nucleotides are TGTGCCAGCAGCCCCAGCCACATGGGAGGTCACACAGATACGCAGTATTTT.

As DNA, the CDR3 is TGTGCCAGCAGCTTTGGTGAGCGGGGGCAACACAATGAGCAGTTCTTC. Encoded protein: CASSFGERGQHNEQFF. This chain joins TRBV5-4 and TRBJ2-1, with 8 nucleotides matching TRBD2. The V gene's germline CDR1 is SGHNT and CDR2 YYREEE (reference sequence). The CDR3 extends over 16 amino acids. The V and J ends lost 2 bases and 5 bases, in that order; junction bases with no gene match: 9.

Points on this clonotype: The CDR3 does not end in the conserved phenylalanine or tryptophan, so this is likely a read error. The CDR3 is CASALGGRDRIPGTQYL. The CDR3 bases are TGCGCCAGCGCACTGGGGGGAAGGGACAGAATCCCTGGGACCCAGTACTTA. The rearrangement links TRBV5-1 to TRBJ2-5; TRBD1 might be the D (7 bases). CDR3 length: 17 amino acids. The V end lost 7 bases, the J end lost 7 bases, and 29 bases lay between the germline ends. Germline V CDR1 and CDR2: SGHRS, YFSETQ.

This clonotype was counted between two and nine times. The chain recombines TRBV12-3 or TRBV12-4 with TRBJ1-5; a possible D gene is TRBD1 (6 bases). This CDR3 has 15 residues. V was cut by 8 bases and J by 4 bases, with 18 bases left in between. The CDR3 DNA follows: TGTGCCAGCCAAGGGGGTTCAATACGGAATCAGCCCCAGCATTTT. Translation gives CASQGGSIRNQPQHF.

As concerns this clonotype: The junction does not match germline at one end; this may be a read error. V is TRBV4-1 and J is TRBJ2-7; D is unclear. This CDR3 has 15 amino acids. Looked up from germline, CDR1 is MGHRA and CDR2 is YSYEKL. CDR3 DNA sequence: TGTGCCAGCAGCCAATTCCTAGATGCAACCTACGAGCAGTACTTC. Translated, it gives CASSQFLDATYEQYF.

This clonotype came up many times. The V gene is TRBV7-6, the J gene TRBJ2-5; TRBD2 is a possible D gene (6 bases). From germline, CDR1 is SGHVS and CDR2 FNYEAQ. The CDR3 extends over 14 amino acids. The V end lost 1 base, the J end lost 4 bases, and 10 bases lay between the germline ends. The CDR3 reads CASSLVRGRETQYF. CDR3 sequence (DNA): TGTGCCAGCAGCTTAGTGCGGGGTCGAGAGACCCAGTACTTC.

The V and J genes are TRBV5-4 and TRBJ2-7, with 8 bases matching TRBD1. This CDR3 has 14 amino acids. The ends lost 0 bases at V and 4 bases at J; junction bases unmatched: 3. CDR1 is SGHNT and CDR2 is YYREEE in the germline V gene (reference sequence). The CDR3 protein is CASSLETGGYEQYF. CDR3 DNA: TGTGCCAGCAGCTTGGAAACAGGGGGATACGAGCAGTACTTC.

The chain uses TRBV20-1 and TRBJ1-5; D possibly corresponds to TRBD1 (6 bases). V was shortened by 0 bases and J by 1 base, with 10 bases between the two germline ends. Germline V gene lookup returns CDR1 DFQATT and CDR2 SNEGSKA (reference sequence). This CDR3 has 15 residues. The CDR3 spells CSARDLRGSNQPQHF. The CDR3 DNA sequence: TGCAGTGCTAGAGATCTCAGGGGAAGCAATCAGCCCCAGCATTTT.

The chain recombines TRBV14 with TRBJ2-1; 9 positions agree with TRBD2. Per germline, CDR1 SGHDN and CDR2 FVKESK. V shed 0 bases and J 6 bases; nucleotides not matched to a gene: 9. This CDR3 has 17 amino acids. CDR3 protein: CASSQDLPAGGLNEQFF. In nucleotides, the CDR3 is TGTGCCAGCAGCCAAGATCTCCCAGCGGGGGGACTCAATGAGCAGTTCTTC.

This clonotype was counted many times. The chain links TRBV12-3 or TRBV12-4 to TRBJ2-3, with a weak D call TRBD1 (6 bases). This CDR3 is built from 15 residues. V was trimmed by 8 bases and J by 0 bases, leaving 15 bases between them. The CDR3 sequence: CASSDRDTSTDTQYF. DNA for the CDR3: TGTGCCAGCTCCGACCGGGACACCAGCACAGATACGCAGTATTTT.

CDR3 nucleotide sequence: TGTGCCAGCAGCCTCGGGACTTGGGGCGGGGAGCTGTTTTTT. Amino acids: CASSLGTWGGELFF. This sequence joins TRBV9 and TRBJ2-2, with D possibly TRBD2 on 6 matching bases. This CDR3 region has 14 residues. V was pared by 4 bases and J by 7 bases, with 14 bases between. Germline V CDR1 and CDR2: SGDLS, YYNGEE.

The V call is TRBV25-1, the J call TRBJ2-5; 14 positions agree with TRBD2. The length of the CDR3 is 16 residues. V gave up 4 bases and J gave up 5 bases; unmatched junction bases: 6. Germline CDR1 MGHDK, CDR2 SYGVNS. The CDR3 is CASSVGTSGSAETQYF. CDR3 DNA: TGTGCCAGCAGTGTAGGGACTAGCGGGAGTGCGGAGACCCAGTACTTC.

Worth noting for this clonotype: A much larger clone differs by one base, so this may be a read error. V usage is TRBV6-6 and J usage is TRBJ1-6; D gene ambiguous. V was shortened by 6 bases and J by 4 bases, with 4 bases between the two germline ends. The CDR3 is 12 amino acids. Germline CDR1 and CDR2: MNHNY and SVGAGI (reference sequence). CDR3 in DNA: TGTGCCAGCAGCTTTTATAATTCACCCCTCCACTTT. It encodes CASSFYNSPLHF.

This chain links TRBV19 with TRBJ2-3, with a possible D match to TRBD2 (6 bases). Germline V gene sequence: CDR1 LNHDA, CDR2 SQIVND (reference sequence). V gave up 9 bases and J gave up 2 bases, with 27 bases separating them. The CDR3 is made up of 18 amino acids. The CDR3: CASPPGVGQLHPTDTQYF. The DNA for the CDR3 is TGTGCCAGCCCCCCGGGGGTAGGGCAGCTCCACCCCACAGATACGCAGTATTTT.

In the case of this clonotype: At one end, the junction sequence differs from germline, possibly due to a read error. The V and J genes are TRBV6-8 and TRBJ1-1; 9 positions agree with TRBD1. Per germline, CDR1 MNHGY and CDR2 SAAAGT. The CDR3 is 15 amino acids. CDR3 protein: CASSYGQGRNTGAFF. In nucleotides, the CDR3 is TGTGCCAGCAGTTACGGACAGGGGCGGAACACTGGAGCTTTCTTT.

The chain couples TRBV20-1 to TRBJ1-1, with 8 nucleotides matching TRBD1. J lost 3 bases, V lost 2 bases, and 8 bases had no gene match. Germline lookup yields CDR1 DFQATT and CDR2 SNEGSKA (reference sequence). The CDR3 is 15 residues long. The CDR3: CSARRHGQGDTEAFF. DNA of the CDR3: TGCAGTGCTAGAAGACACGGACAGGGTGACACTGAAGCTTTCTTT.

This CDR3 reads CASSPGLAPSEQFF. The DNA of the CDR3 is TGCGCCAGCAGCCCGGGACTAGCCCCCAGTGAGCAGTTCTTC. The rearrangement joins TRBV4-1 to TRBJ2-1; 9 bases fit TRBD2. The V gene's germline CDR1 is MGHRA and CDR2 YSYEKL. The junction had 7 bases not matched to a gene; V was cut back by 4 bases and J by 9 bases. The CDR3 covers 14 residues.

Points on this clonotype: The CDR3 end shows no conserved phenylalanine or tryptophan, and so a read error is likely. The DNA for the CDR3 is TGTGCCACCAGCCACCCAGACTATGGCTACACCTGC. Translation gives CATSHPDYGYTC. V usage is TRBV15 and J usage is TRBJ1-2, with no clear D. Per the germline V gene, CDR1 is LNHNV and CDR2 is YYDKDF (reference sequence). The CDR3 loop spans 12 amino acids. Trimming took 5 bases from V and 3 from J, leaving 7 bases between them.

Points on this clonotype: Given a much more abundant clone one base away, this may be a read error. The J gene is TRBJ1-2, the V gene TRBV6-1; D uncertain. The CDR3 is 13 residues long. The V gene lost 7 bases and the J gene lost 3 bases, with 12 bases spanning the gap. In germline, CDR1 is MNHNS, CDR2 SASEGT. CDR3 protein: CASIFSTDYGYTF. The DNA for the CDR3 is TGTGCCAGCATTTTTTCCACCGACTATGGCTACACCTTC.

This clonotype showed up just once. A much larger clonotype is one base distant, so this may be a read error. The conserved closing phenylalanine or tryptophan is absent in this CDR3, likely reflecting a read error. The chain carries TRBV7-2 and TRBJ1-1; D unresolved. The V gene's germline CDR1 is SGHTA and CDR2 FQGNSA. Trimming took off 5 bases at V and 10 bases at J, with 14 bases between the two ends. This CDR3 has 12 residues. CDR3 sequence: CASSPSLLGAFC. In nucleotides, the CDR3 is TGTGCCAGCAGCCCGAGTCTCCTCGGAGCTTTCTGT.